This T cell receptor (beta chain) comes out of a study of T cells in Graves' hyperthyroidism and ophthalmopathy. Whole-study context: Pretreatment peripheral blood was obtained at initial diagnosis.

The study's findings and limits: Blood also showed most of the thyroid clonotypes that were expanded above 0.001.

Uncontrolled infection, other autoimmune disease, pregnancy and lactation each barred patients from inclusion. Orbital computed tomography and thyroid ultrasound, together with serum TRAb and thyroxine and clinical symptoms, were used for diagnoses. What was amplified from RNA transcripts were TCR beta CDR3 regions. The HTBI set primed first-round TCR CDR3 RT-PCR. Each CDR3 protein gets one entry after TCRdb re-called the multiplex PCR reads with MiXCR. The repertoire holds fewer than 650,000 distinct CDR3 sequences, with roughly 15% as singletons. In this sample, this clonotype turned up many times. What it recognizes is unknown. V lost 4 bases and J lost 6; bases outside the gene matches: 4. The CDR3 loop spans 13 amino acids. Per germline, CDR1 SEHNR and CDR2 FQNEAQ (reference sequence).

Sequencing was done on a sample of blood. This sequence was found in a woman between 40 and 55 years old with Graves' ophthalmopathy. This chain joins TRBV7-9 and TRBJ1-2; the match to TRBD1 covers 8 bases. The CDR3 DNA follows: TGTGCCAGCAGCTCAGGGGGCTGGGATGGCTACACCTTC. Translation gives CASSSGGWDGYTF. Filled out from reference TRBV7-9 and TRBJ1-2, the complete variable domain reads DTGVSQNPRHKITKRGQNVTFRCDPISEHNRLYWYRQTLGQGPEFLTYFQNEAQLEKSRLLSDRFSAERPKGSFSTLEIQRTEQGDSAMYLCASSSGGWDGYTFGSGTRLTVV.